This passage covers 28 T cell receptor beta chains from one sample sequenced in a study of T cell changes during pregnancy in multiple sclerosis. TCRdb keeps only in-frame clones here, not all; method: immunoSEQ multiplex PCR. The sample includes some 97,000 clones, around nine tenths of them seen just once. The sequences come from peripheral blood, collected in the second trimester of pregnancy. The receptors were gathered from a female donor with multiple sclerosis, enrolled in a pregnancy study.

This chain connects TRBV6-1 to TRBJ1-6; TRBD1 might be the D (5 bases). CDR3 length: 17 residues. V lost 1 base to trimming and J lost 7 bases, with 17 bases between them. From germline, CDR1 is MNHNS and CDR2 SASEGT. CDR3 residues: CASSEVPLGLRNSPLHF. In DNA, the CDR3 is TGTGCCAGCAGTGAAGTGCCCCTGGGACTCCGCAATTCACCCCTCCACTTT.

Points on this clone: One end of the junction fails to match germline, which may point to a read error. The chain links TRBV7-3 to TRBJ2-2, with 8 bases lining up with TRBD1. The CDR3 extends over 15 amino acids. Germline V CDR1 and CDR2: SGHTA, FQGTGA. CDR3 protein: CASSFSTGGGGELFF. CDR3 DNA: TGTGCTAGCAGCTTCTCCACAGGGGGTGGCGGGGAGCTGTTTTTT.

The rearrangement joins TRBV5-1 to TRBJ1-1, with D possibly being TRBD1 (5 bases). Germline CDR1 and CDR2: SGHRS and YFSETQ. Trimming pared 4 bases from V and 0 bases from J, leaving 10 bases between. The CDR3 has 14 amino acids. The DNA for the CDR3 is TGCGCCAGCAGCCCAAGACAGTTGAACACTGAAGCTTTCTTT. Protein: CASSPRQLNTEAFF.

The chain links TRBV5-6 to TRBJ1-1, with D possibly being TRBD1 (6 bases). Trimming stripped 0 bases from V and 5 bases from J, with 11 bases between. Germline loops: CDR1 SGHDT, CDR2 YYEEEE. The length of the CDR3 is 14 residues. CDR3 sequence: CASSLGGRGTEAFF. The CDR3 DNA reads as TGTGCCAGCAGCTTGGGGGGGCGAGGGACTGAAGCTTTCTTT.

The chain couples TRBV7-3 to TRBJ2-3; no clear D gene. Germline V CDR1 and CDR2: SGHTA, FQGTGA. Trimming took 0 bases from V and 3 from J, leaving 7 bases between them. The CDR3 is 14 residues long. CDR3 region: CASSLTARTDTQYF. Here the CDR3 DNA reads TGTGCCAGCAGCTTAACGGCTAGAACAGATACGCAGTATTTT. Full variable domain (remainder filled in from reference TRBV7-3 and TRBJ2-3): GAGVSQTPSNKVTEKGKYVELRCDPISGHTALYWYRQSLGQGPEFLIYFQGTGAADDSGLPNDRFFAVRPEGSVSTLKIQRTERGDSAVYLCASSLTARTDTQYFGPGTRLTVL.

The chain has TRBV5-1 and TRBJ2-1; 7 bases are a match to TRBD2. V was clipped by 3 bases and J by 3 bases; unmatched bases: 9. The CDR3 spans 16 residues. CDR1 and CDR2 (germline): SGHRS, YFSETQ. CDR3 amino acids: CASSWDGLAVYNEQFF. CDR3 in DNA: TGCGCCAGCAGCTGGGATGGGCTAGCGGTCTACAATGAGCAGTTCTTC.

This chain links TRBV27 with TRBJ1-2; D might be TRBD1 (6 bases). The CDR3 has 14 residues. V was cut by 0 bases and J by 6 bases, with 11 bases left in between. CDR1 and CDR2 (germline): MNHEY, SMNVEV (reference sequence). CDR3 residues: CASSLSWGRDGYTF. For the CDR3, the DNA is TGTGCCAGCAGTTTATCGTGGGGGCGGGATGGCTACACCTTC.

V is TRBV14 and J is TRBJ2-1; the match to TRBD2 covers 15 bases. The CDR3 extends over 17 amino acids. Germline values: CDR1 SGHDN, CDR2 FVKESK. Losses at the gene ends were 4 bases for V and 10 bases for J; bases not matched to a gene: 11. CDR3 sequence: CASSLPGGTSGRREQFF. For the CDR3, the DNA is TGTGCCAGCAGCCTCCCTGGCGGGACTAGCGGGAGGCGGGAGCAGTTCTTC. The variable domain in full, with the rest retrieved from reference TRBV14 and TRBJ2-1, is EAGVTQFPSHSVIEKGQTVTLRCDPISGHDNLYWYRRVMGKEIKFLLHFVKESKQDESGMPNNRFLAERTGGTYSTLKVQPAELEDSGVYFCASSLPGGTSGRREQFFGPGTRLTVL.

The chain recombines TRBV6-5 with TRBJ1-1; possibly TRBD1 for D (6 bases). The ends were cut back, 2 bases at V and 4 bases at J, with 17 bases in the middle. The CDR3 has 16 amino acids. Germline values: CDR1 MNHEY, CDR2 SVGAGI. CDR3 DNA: TGTGCCAGCAGTTACGGCAGGGACATTCGTGGCACTGAAGCTTTCTTT. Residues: CASSYGRDIRGTEAFF.

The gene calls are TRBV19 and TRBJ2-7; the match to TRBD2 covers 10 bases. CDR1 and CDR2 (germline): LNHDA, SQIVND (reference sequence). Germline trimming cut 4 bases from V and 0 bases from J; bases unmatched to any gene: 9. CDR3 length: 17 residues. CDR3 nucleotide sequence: TGTGCCAGTAGTACCGATACACTAGCGGGAATCTCCTACGAGCAGTACTTC. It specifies CASSTDTLAGISYEQYF.

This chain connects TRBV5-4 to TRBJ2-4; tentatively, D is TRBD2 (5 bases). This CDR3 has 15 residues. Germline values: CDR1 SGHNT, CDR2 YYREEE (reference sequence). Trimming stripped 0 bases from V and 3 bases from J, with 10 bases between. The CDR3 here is CASSLVGKDKNIQYF. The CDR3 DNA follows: TGTGCCAGCAGCTTGGTCGGGAAGGACAAAAACATTCAGTACTTC.

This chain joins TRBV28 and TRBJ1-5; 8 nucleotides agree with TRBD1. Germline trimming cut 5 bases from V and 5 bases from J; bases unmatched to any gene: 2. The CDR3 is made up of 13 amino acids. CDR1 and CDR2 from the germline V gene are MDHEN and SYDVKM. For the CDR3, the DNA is TGTGCCAGCAGTCGACAGGGGCATCAGCCCCAGCATTTT. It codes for CASSRQGHQPQHF.

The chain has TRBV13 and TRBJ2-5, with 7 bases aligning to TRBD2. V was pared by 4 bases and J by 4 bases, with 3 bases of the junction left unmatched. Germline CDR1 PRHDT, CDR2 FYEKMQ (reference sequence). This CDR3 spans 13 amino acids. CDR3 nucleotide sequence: TGTGCCAGCAGCTCCGGCGGGAGAGAGACCCAGTACTTC. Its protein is CASSSGGRETQYF.

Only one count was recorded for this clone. The CDR3 DNA follows: TGTGCCAGCAGTGCGACAGGGGCCGGCAATCAGCCCCAGCATTTT. This sequence encodes CASSATGAGNQPQHF. This chain links TRBV25-1 with TRBJ1-5; 8 bases fit TRBD1. The CDR3 is 15 amino acids. Germline-derived CDR1 and CDR2 are MGHDK and SYGVNS. Trimming at V came to 4 bases and at J to 2 bases, leaving 4 bases not matched to a gene. Together with reference TRBV25-1 and TRBJ1-5, the CDR3 gives the full variable domain: EADIYQTPRYLVIGTGKKITLECSQTMGHDKMYWYQQDPGMELHLIHYSYGVNSTEKGDLSSESTVSRIRTEHFPLTLESARPSHTSQYLCASSATGAGNQPQHFGDGTRLSIL.

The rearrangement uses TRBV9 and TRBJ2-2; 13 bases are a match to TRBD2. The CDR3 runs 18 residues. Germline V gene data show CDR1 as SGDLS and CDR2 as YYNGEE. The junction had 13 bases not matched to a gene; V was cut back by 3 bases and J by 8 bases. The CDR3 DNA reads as TGTGCCAGCAGCGCAGGTCGTACTAGCGGGAGGGCCTCTGGGGAGCTGTTTTTT. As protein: CASSAGRTSGRASGELFF. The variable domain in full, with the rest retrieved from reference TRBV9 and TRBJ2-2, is DSGVTQTPKHLITATGQRVTLRCSPRSGDLSVYWYQQSLDQGLQFLIQYYNGEERAKGNILERFSAQQFPDLHSELNLSSLELGDSALYFCASSAGRTSGRASGELFFGEGSRLTVL.

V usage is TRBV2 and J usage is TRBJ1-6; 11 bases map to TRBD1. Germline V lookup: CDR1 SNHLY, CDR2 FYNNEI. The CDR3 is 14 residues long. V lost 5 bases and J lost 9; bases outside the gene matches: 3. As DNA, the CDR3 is TGTGCCAGCAGTCGGGACAGGGGGTTTTCACCCCTCCACTTT. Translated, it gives CASSRDRGFSPLHF.

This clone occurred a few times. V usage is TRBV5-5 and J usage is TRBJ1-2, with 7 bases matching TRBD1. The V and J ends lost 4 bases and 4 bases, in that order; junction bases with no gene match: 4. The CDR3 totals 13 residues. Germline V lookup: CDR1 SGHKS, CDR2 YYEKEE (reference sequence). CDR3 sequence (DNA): TGTGCCAGCAGCCTAGGACAGGTCTATGGCTACACCTTC. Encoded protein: CASSLGQVYGYTF.

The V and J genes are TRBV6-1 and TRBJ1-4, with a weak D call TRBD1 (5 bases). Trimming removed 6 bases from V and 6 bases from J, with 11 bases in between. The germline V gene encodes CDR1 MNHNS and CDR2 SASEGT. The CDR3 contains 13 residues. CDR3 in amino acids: CASRDDRYEKLFF. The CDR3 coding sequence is TGTGCCAGCAGAGATGACAGATATGAAAAACTGTTTTTT.

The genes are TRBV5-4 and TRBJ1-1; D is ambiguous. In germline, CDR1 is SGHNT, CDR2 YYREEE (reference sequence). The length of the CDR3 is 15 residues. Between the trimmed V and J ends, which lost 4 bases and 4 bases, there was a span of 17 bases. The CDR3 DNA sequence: TGTGCCAGCAGCCCCGGTGGATGGGAGAGCACTGAAGCTTTCTTT. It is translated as CASSPGGWESTEAFF.

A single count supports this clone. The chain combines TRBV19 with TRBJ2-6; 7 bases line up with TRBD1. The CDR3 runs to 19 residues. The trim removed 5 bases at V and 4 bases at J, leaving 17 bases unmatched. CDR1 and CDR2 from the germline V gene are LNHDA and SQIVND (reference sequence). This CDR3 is CASSATGPTLVSGANVLTF. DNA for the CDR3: TGTGCCAGTAGTGCGACAGGGCCCACCTTAGTCTCCGGGGCCAACGTCCTGACTTTC.

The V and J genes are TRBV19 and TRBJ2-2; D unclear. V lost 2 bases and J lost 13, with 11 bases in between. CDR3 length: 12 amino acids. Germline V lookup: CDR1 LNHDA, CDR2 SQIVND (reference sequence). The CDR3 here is CASSIPRLGLFF. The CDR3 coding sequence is TGTGCCAGTAGTATACCCCGCCTCGGGCTGTTTTTT. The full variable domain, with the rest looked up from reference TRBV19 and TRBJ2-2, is DGGITQSPKYLFRKEGQNVTLSCEQNLNHDAMYWYRQDPGQGLRLIYYSQIVNDFQKGDIAEGYSVSREKKESFPLTVTSAQKNPTAFYLCASSIPRLGLFFGEGSRLTVL.

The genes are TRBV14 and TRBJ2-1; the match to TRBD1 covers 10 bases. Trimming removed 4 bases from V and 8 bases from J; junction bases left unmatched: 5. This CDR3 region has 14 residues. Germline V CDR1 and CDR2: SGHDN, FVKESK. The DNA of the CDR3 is TGTGCCAGCAGCCGGGACAGGGGTTCGGATGAGCAGTTCTTC. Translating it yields CASSRDRGSDEQFF.

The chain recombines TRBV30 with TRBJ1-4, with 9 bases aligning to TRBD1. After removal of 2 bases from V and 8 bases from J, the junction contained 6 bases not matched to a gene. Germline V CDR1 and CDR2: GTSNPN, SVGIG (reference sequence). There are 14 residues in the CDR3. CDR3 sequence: CAWSRTGDYEKLFF. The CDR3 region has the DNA TGTGCCTGGAGTCGGACAGGGGATTACGAAAAACTGTTTTTT.

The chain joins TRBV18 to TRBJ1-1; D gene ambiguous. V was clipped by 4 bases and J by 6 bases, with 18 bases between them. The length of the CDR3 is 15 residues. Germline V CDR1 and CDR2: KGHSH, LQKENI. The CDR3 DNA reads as TGTGCCAGCTCACGACCTATTTCACCCAGCGCTGAAGCTTTCTTT. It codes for CASSRPISPSAEAFF.

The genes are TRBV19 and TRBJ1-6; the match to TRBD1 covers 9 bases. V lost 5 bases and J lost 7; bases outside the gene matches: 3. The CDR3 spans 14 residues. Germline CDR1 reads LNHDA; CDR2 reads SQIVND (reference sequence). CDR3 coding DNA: TGTGCCAGTAGTGCCGACAGGGGGAATTCACCCCTCCACTTT. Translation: CASSADRGNSPLHF.

The CDR3 sequence: CASSWRPGHAGELFF. The CDR3 DNA follows: TGTGCCAGCAGTTGGCGACCTGGGCATGCCGGGGAGCTGTTTTTT. The gene calls are TRBV28 and TRBJ2-2; D not certain. There are 15 residues in the CDR3. Trimming stripped 4 bases from V and 6 bases from J, with 15 bases between. Germline CDR1 is MDHEN and CDR2 is SYDVKM.

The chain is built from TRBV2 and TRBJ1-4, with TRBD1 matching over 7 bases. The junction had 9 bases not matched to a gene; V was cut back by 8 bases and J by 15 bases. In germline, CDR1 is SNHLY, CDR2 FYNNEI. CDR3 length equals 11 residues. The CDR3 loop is CASQNLDRMFF. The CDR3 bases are TGTGCCAGCCAGAACTTGGACAGGATGTTTTTT.

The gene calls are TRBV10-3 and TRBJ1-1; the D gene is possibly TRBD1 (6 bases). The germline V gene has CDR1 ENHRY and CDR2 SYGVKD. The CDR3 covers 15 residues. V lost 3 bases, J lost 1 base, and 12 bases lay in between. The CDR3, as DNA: TGTGCCATCAGTGACTCGGGACAAGCGAACACTGAAGCTTTCTTT. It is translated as CAISDSGQANTEAFF.